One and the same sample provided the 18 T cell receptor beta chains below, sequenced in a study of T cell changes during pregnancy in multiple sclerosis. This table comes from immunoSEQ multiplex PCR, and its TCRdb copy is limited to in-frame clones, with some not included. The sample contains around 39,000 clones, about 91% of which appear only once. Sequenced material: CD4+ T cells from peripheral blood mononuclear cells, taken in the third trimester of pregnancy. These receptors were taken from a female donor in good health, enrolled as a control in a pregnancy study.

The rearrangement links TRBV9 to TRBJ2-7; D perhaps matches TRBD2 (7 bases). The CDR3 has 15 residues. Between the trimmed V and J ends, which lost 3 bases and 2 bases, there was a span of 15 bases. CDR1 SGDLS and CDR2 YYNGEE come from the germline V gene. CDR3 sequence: CASSAGGGGTYEQYF. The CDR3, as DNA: TGTGCCAGCAGCGCCGGGGGCGGGGGCACCTACGAGCAGTACTTC.

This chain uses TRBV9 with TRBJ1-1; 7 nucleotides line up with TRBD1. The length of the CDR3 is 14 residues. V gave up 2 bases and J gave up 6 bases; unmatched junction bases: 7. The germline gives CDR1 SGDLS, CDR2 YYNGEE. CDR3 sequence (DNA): TGTGCCAGCAGCGTGGAGGGGGCGAGGTCTGAAGCTTTCTTT. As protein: CASSVEGARSEAFF.

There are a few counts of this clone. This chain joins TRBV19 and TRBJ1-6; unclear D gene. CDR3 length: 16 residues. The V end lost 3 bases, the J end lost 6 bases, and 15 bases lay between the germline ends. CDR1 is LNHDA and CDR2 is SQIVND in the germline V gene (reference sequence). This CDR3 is CASSILAASLNSPLHF. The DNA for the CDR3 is TGTGCCAGTAGTATCCTTGCGGCGTCTCTTAATTCACCCCTCCACTTT.

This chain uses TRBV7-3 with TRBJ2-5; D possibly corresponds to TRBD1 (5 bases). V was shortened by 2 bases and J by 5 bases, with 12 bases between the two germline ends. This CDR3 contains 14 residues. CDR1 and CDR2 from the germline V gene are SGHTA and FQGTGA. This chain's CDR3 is CASSLRPGKETQYF. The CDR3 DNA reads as TGTGCCAGCAGCTTACGACCAGGGAAGGAGACCCAGTACTTC.

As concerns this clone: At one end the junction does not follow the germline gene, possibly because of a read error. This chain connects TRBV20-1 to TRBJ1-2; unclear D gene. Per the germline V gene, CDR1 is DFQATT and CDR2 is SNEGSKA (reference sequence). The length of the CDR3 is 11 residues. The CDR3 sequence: CSAPKNGRAIF. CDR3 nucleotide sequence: TGCAGTGCTCCTAAGAACGGGAGGGCGATCTTC.

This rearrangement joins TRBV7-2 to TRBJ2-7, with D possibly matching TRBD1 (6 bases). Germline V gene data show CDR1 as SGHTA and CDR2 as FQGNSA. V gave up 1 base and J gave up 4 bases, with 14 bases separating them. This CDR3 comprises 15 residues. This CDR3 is CASSLGSGTNYEQYF. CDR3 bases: TGTGCCAGCAGCTTAGGCTCCGGGACAAATTACGAGCAGTACTTC.

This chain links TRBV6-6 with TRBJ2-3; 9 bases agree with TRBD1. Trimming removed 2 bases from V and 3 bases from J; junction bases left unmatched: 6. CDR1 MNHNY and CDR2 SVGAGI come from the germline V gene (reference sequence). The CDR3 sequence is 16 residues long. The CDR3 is CASSYTGTGLTDTQYF. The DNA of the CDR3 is TGTGCCAGCAGTTACACCGGGACAGGGTTGACAGATACGCAGTATTTT.

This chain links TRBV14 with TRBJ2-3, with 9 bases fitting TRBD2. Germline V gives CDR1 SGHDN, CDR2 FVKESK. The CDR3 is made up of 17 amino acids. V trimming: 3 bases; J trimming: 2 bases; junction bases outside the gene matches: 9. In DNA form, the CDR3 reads TGTGCCAGCAGCCAGGGATCAGCGGGGGGTCTCACAGATACGCAGTATTTT. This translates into CASSQGSAGGLTDTQYF.

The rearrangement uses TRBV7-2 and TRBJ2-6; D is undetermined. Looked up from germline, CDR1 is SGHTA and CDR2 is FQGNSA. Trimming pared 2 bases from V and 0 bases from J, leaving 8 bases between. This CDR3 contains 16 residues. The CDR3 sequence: CASSLWANSGANVLTF. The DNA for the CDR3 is TGTGCCAGCAGCTTATGGGCGAACTCTGGGGCCAACGTCCTGACTTTC. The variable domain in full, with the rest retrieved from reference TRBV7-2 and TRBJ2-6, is GAGVSQSPSNKVTEKGKDVELRCDPISGHTALYWYRQSLGQGLEFLIYFQGNSAPDKSGLPSDRFSAERTGGSVSTLTIQRTQQEDSAVYLCASSLWANSGANVLTFGAGSRLTVL.

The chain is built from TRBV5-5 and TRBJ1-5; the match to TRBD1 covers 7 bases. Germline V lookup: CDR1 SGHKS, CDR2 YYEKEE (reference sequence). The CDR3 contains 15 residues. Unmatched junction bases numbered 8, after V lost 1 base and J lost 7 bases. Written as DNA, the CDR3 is TGTGCCAGCAGCTTGACAGGGGACAGACTCCAGCCCCAGCATTTT. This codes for CASSLTGDRLQPQHF.

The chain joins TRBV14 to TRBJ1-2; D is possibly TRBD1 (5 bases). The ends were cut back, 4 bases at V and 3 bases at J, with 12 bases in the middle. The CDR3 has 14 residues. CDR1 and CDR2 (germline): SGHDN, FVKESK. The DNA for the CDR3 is TGTGCCAGCAGCCCCGGCGGGGGTGACTATGGCTACACCTTC. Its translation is CASSPGGGDYGYTF.

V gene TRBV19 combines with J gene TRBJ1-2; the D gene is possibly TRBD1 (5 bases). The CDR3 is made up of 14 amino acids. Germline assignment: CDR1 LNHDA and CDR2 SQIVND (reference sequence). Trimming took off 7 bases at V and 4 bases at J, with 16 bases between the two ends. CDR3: CASTPQQARYGYTF. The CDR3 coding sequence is TGTGCCAGTACCCCCCAACAGGCCCGCTATGGCTACACCTTC.

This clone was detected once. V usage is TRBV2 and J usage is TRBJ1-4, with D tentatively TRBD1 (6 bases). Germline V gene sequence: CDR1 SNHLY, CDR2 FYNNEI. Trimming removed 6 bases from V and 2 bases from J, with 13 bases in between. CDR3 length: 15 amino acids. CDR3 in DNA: TGTGCCAGCAGCAGGACAGATGGGACTAATGAAAAACTGTTTTTT. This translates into CASSRTDGTNEKLFF.

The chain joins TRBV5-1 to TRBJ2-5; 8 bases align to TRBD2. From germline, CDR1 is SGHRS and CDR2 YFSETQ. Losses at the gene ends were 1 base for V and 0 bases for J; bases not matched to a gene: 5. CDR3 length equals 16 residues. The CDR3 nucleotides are TGCGCCAGCAGCTTGAATGCGGGGGGCTACCAAGAGACCCAGTACTTC. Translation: CASSLNAGGYQETQYF.

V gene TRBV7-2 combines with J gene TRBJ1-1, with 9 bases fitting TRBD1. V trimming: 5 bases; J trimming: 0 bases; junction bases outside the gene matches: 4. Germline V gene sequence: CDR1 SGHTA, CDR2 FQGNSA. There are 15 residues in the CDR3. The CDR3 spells CASSETGGVNTEAFF. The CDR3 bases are TGTGCCAGCAGCGAGACAGGGGGGGTGAACACTGAAGCTTTCTTT.

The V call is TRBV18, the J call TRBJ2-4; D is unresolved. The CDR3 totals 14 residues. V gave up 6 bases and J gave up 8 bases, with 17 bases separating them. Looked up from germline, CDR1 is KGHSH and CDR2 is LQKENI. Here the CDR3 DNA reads TGTGCCAGCTCCCCTATTGATGGGCGTGACATTCAGTACTTC. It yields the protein CASSPIDGRDIQYF. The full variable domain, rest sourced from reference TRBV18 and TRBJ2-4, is NAGVMQNPRHLVRRRGQEARLRCSPMKGHSHVYWYRQLPEEGLKFMVYLQKENIIDESGMPKERFSAEFPKEGPSILRIQQVVRGDSAAYFCASSPIDGRDIQYFGAGTRLSVL.

As DNA, the CDR3 is TGTGCCAGCAGTTCAGGAGGCCGAGGTTACGAGCAGTACTTC. This codes for CASSSGGRGYEQYF. The chain recombines TRBV28 with TRBJ2-7; weak D call: TRBD2 (5 bases). V was pared by 4 bases and J by 4 bases, with 14 bases between. This CDR3 has 14 residues. Germline V lookup: CDR1 MDHEN, CDR2 SYDVKM.

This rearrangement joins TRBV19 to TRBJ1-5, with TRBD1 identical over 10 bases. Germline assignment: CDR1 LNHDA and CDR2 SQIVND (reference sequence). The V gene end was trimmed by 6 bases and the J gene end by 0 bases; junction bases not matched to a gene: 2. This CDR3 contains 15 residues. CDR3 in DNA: TGTGCCAGTAGGGACAGGGGGTATAGCAATCAGCCCCAGCATTTT. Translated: CASRDRGYSNQPQHF.